This record looks at one TCR beta chain sequence and its context. As handled by the study authors: It was from reference gene primer amplification that nucleated cell counts were estimated. Profiled with immunoSEQ multiplex PCR; TCRdb holds only in-frame clones, not every one. V, J and clone size are those of that table, while D and trimming were read from the DNA. The sample contains approximately 120,000 clones, about 80% of which appear only once. This sample was included in a study of blood T cell repertoires in COVID-19. Study information: Acute-phase and convalescent COVID-19 samples originated in the United States, Italy and Spain.

V was shortened by 6 bases and J by 5 bases, with 4 bases between the two germline ends. CDR1 MGHDK and CDR2 SYGVNS come from the germline V gene. This CDR3 has 11 amino acids. This rearrangement joins TRBV25-1 to TRBJ1-4, with unresolved D. The source of this sequence is a human donor in a cohort sampled during active COVID-19. What was sequenced was peripheral blood. The CDR3 DNA reads TGTGCCAGCAGGAGAAATGAAAAACTGTTTTTT. This encodes CASRRNEKLFF.